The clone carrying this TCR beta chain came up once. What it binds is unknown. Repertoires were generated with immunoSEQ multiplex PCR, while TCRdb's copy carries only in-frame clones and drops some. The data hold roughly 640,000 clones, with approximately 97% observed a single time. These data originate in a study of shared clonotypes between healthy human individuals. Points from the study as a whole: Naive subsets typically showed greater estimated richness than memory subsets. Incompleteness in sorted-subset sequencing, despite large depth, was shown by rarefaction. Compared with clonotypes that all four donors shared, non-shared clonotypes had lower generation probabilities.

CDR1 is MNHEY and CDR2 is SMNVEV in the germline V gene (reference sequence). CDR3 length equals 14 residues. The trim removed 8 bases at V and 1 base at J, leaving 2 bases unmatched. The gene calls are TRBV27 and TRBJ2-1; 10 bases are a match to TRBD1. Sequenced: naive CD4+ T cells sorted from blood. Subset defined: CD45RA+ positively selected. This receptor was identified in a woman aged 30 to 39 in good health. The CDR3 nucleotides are TGTGCCAGCCGACAGGGGGCTTCCTACAATGAGCAGTTCTTC. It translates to CASRQGASYNEQFF.